This TCR beta chain was documented in a study of blood T cell repertoires in COVID-19. Study as a whole: COVID-19 samples, acute and convalescent, were from the United States, Italy and Spain. T cells, B-cell-depleted T cells, or PBMCs provided the cDNA or gDNA that served as material.

Using immunoSEQ multiplex PCR, the repertoire was profiled, and TCRdb retains in-frame clones only, with some absent. This table has about 110,000 clones, 76% appearing once. The trim removed 4 bases at V and 7 bases at J, leaving 6 bases unmatched. CDR3 size: 14 residues. The germline CDR1 and CDR2 sequences are LGHDT and YNNKEL (reference sequence). This chain connects TRBV3-1 (or the pseudogene TRBV3-2) to TRBJ2-7; 11 bases fit TRBD2. Specimen: peripheral blood. This receptor was identified in a woman aged 80 or older with acute or convalescent COVID-19. CDR3 nucleotides: TGTGCCAGCAGCCGAACTAGCGGGGGTGGGGAGCAGTACTTC. Its protein product is CASSRTSGGGEQYF.